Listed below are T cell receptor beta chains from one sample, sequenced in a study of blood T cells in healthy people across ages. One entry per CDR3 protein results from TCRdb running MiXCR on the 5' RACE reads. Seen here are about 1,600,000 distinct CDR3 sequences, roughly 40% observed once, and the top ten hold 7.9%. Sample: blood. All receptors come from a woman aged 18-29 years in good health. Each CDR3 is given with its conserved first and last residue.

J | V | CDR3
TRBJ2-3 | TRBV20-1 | CSAPVLHRSPTDTQYF
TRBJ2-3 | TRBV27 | CASSLVSLRTDTRYF
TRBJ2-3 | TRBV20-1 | CSAYTLVGESTDTQYF
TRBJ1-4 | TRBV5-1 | CASAPGHSGEKLFF
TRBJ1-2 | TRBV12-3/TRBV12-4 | CASSPAGHYGYTF
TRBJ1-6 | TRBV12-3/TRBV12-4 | CASSYRTNSPLHF
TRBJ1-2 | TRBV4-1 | CASSQWRTDYGYTF
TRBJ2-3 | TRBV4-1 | CASSSGVAGVSTQYF
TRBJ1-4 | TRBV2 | CASSEREISMEKLFF
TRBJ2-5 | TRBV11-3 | CASSTRTGEQETQYF
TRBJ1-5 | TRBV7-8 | CASSLGLKGGAQPQHF
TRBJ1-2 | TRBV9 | CASSAGLAPNYGYTF
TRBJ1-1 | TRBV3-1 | CASSAEGESEAFF
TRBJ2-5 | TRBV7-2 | CDSSLEPGLAGETQYF
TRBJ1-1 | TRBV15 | CATSVAGMNTEAFF
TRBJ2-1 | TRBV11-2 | CASSPTLHSYNEQFF
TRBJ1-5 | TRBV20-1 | CSAATGNNQPQHF
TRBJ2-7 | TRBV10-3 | CAISLDVGASEQYF
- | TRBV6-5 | CASSPDPDTEQYF